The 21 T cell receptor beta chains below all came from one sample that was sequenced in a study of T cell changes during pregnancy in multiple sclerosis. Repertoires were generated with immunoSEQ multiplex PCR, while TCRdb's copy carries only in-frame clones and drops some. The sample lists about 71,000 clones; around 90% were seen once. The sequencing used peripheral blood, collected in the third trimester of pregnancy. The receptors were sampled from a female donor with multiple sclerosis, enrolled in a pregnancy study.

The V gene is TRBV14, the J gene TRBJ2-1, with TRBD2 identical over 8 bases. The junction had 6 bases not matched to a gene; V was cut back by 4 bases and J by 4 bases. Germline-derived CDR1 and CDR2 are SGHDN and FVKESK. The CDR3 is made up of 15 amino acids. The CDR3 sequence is CASSLGLAGYNEQFF. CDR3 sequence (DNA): TGTGCCAGCAGCCTGGGTCTAGCGGGTTACAATGAGCAGTTCTTC.

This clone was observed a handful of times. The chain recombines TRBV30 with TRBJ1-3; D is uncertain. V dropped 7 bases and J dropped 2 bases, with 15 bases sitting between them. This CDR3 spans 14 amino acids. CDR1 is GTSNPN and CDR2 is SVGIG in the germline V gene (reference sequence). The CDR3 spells CASTLSSPGNTIYF. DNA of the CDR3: TGTGCCTCCACACTTAGCTCGCCTGGAAACACCATATATTTT.

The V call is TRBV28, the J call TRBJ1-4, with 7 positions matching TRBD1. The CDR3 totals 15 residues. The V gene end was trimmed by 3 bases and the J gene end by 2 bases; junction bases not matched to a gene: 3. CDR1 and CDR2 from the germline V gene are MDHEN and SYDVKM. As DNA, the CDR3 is TGTGCCAGCAGTTTTCAGGGACAGACTAATGAAAAACTGTTTTTT. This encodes CASSFQGQTNEKLFF.

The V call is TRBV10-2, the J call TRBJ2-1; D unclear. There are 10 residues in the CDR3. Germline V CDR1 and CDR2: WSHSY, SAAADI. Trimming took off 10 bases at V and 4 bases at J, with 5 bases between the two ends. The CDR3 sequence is CATQYNEQFF. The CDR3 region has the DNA TGCGCCACCCAATACAATGAGCAGTTCTTC.

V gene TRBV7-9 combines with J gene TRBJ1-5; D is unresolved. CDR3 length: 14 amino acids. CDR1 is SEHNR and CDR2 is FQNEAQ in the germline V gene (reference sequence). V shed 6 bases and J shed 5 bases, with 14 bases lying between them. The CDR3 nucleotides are TGTGCCAGCAGTCAAGCCCAGGTGCATCAGCCCCAGCATTTT. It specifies CASSQAQVHQPQHF.

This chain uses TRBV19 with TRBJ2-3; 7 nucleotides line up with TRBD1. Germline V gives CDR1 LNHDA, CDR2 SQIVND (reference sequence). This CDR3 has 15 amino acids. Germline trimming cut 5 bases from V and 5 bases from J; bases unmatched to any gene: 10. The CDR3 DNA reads TGTGCCAGTAGTCCCTGGAGACAGGGAGAAGATACGCAGTATTTT. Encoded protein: CASSPWRQGEDTQYF.

CDR3 sequence (DNA): TGTGCCAGCAGCTTAGGAGGTTCCGGAGGCATTCAGTACTTC. Amino acid sequence: CASSLGGSGGIQYF. The chain joins TRBV7-9 to TRBJ2-4; tentative D call: TRBD2 (5 bases). Trimming stripped 1 base from V and 9 bases from J, with 13 bases between. This CDR3 region has 14 residues. Germline V gives CDR1 SEHNR, CDR2 FQNEAQ (reference sequence).

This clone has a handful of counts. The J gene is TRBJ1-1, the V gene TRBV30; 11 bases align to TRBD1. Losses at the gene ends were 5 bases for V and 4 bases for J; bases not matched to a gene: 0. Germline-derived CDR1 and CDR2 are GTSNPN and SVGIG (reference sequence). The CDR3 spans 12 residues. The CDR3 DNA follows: TGTGCCTGGGGGACAGGGGGCACTGAAGCTTTCTTT. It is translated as CAWGTGGTEAFF.

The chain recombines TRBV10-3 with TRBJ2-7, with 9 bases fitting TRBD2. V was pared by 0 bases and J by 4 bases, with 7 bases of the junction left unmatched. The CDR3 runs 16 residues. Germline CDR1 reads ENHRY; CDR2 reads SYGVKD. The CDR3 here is CAISESSSSGRYEQYF. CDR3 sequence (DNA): TGTGCCATCAGTGAGTCGAGTAGTAGCGGGAGATACGAGCAGTACTTC.

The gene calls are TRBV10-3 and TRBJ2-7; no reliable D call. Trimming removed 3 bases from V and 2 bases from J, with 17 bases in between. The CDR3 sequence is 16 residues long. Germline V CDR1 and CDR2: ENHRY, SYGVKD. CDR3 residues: CAISEGDSRSAYEQYF. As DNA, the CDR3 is TGTGCCATCAGTGAAGGAGACTCACGATCGGCCTACGAGCAGTACTTC.

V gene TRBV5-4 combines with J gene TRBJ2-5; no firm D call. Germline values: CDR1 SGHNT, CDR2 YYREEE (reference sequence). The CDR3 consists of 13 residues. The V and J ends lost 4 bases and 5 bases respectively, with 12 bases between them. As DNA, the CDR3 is TGTGCCAGCAGCCTCCAACTGGAGGAGACCCAGTACTTC. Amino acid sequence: CASSLQLEETQYF.

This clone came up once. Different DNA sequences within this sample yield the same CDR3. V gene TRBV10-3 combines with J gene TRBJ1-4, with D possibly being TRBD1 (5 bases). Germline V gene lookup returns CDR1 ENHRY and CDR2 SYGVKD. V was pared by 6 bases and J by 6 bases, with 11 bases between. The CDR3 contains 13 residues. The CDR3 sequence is CAISGGVDEKLFF. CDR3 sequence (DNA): TGTGCCATCAGCGGGGGGGTGGATGAAAAACTGTTTTTT.

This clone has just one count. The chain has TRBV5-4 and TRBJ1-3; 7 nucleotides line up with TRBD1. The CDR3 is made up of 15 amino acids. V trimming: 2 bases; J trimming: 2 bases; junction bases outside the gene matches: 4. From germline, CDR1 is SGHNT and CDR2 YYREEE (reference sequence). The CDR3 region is CASSLDREAGNTIYF. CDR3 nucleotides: TGTGCCAGCAGCTTAGACAGGGAGGCTGGAAACACCATATATTTT.

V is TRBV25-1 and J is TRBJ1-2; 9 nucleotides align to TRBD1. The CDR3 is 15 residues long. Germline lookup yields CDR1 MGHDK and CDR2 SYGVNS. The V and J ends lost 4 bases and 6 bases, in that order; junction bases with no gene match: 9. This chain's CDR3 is CASSVNPGQGDGYTF. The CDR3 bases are TGTGCCAGCAGTGTGAACCCGGGACAGGGCGATGGCTACACCTTC.

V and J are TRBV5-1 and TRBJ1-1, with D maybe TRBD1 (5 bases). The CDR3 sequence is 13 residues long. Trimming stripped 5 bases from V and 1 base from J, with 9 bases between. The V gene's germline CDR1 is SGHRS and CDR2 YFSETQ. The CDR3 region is CASRDTPNTEAFF. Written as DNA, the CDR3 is TGCGCCAGCAGGGACACACCGAACACTGAAGCTTTCTTT.

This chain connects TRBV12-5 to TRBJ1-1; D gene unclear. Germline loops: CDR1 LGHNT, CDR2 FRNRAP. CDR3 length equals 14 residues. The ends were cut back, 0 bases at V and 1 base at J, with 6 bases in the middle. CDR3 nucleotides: TGTGCTAGTGGTTTGGTACCGGGGAACACTGAAGCTTTCTTT. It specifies CASGLVPGNTEAFF.

The chain's CDR3 is CAVRTDGADTQYF. The CDR3 DNA reads as TGTGCCGTTCGGACAGACGGGGCAGATACGCAGTATTTT. This rearrangement joins TRBV2 to TRBJ2-3; possible D gene TRBD1, 6 bases. CDR1 and CDR2 from the germline V gene are SNHLY and FYNNEI. The germline V and J ends were trimmed by 11 bases and 4 bases, with 16 bases remaining between them. This CDR3 is 13 amino acids long.

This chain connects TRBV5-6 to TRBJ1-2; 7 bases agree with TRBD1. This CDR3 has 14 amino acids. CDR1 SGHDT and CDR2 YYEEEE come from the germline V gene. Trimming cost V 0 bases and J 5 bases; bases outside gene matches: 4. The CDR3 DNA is TGTGCCAGCAGCTTGGGACAGGGTAGATATGGCTACACCTTC. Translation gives CASSLGQGRYGYTF.

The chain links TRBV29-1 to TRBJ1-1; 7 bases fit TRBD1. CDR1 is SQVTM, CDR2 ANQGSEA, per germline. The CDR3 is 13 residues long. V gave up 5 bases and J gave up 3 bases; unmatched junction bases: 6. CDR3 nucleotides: TGCAGCGTTAAACAGGGGTTACACACTGAAGCTTTCTTT. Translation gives CSVKQGLHTEAFF.

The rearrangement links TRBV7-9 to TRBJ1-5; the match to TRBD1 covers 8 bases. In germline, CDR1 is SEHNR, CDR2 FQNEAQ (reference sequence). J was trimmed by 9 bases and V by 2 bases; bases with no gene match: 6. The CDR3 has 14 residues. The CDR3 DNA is TGTGCCAGCAGCTTATCGACAGGGGAGGGGCCCCAGCATTTT. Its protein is CASSLSTGEGPQHF.

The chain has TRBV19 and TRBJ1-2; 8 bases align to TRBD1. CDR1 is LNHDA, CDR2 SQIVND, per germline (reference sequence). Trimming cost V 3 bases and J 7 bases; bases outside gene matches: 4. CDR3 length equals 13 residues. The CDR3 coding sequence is TGTGCCAGTAGTATGACAGGGGTCGGTGGCTACACCTTC. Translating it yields CASSMTGVGGYTF.